Reported below is one T cell receptor beta chain. Antigen unknown. These data come from a study of STAT5B mutations in CD4+ large granular lymphocyte leukemia. The wider study: Among healthy donors, a particular HLA allele went with more CDR3 'QG' motifs.

Original processing notes: The detection floor for productive clonotype frequency was 2.59 x 10-5. Clones were read by immunoSEQ multiplex PCR, and TCRdb kept only the in-frame ones, dropping some. V, J and clone size are taken as reported in that table, and D and trimming were inferred from the DNA itself. Of under 30,000 clones in the sample, roughly 77% are singletons; the top ten hold approximately 3.3%. Control samples were healthy donors' buffy coats. V was shortened by 2 bases and J by 0 bases, with 14 bases between the two germline ends. This CDR3 is 17 amino acids long. Germline assignment: CDR1 LNHDA and CDR2 SQIVND (reference sequence). General study results and limits: Without putative leukemic clones, patient CD4-sorted repertoires remained more clonal than healthy CD4+ repertoires.

Sample: CD4+ T cells from blood buffy coats. The source is a human donor in good health. The V and J genes are TRBV19 and TRBJ1-5; D is perhaps TRBD1 (5 bases). CDR3 sequence: CASSIRRGASSNQPQHF. For the CDR3, the DNA is TGTGCCAGTAGTATAAGAAGAGGGGCATCTAGCAATCAGCCCCAGCATTTT. The whole variable domain, filled in from reference TRBV19 and TRBJ1-5, reads DGGITQSPKYLFRKEGQNVTLSCEQNLNHDAMYWYRQDPGQGLRLIYYSQIVNDFQKGDIAEGYSVSREKKESFPLTVTSAQKNPTAFYLCASSIRRGASSNQPQHFGDGTRLSIL.